The present T cell receptor beta chain was sequenced within a study of memory CD4+ T cells and cytomegalovirus serostatus. Source study methods: Out-of-frame sequences were removed, leaving a few million distinct TCRbeta sequences. Sequenced by immunoSEQ multiplex PCR; TCRdb stores in-frame clones only, minus some. The V and J calls and clone size come from that table; D and trimming were worked out from the DNA. Of approximately 45,000 clones detected, about 79% appear once; the ten largest clones hold around 1.1%. With 3 bases removed from V and 3 bases from J, the gap between germline ends came to 3 bases. The CDR3 has 11 amino acids. Germline V gene sequence: CDR1 DFQATT, CDR2 SNEGSKA (reference sequence). The sort gate was single viable CD3+CD4+CD8-CD45RO+ cells for memory CD4+ T cells.

Sequenced: memory CD4+ T cells from blood. The clonotype comes from an adult in good health and CMV-seronegative. The chain is built from TRBV20-1 and TRBJ1-3; the D is unclear. The CDR3 sequence: CSASYGNTIYF. The CDR3 DNA sequence: TGCAGTGCTAGTTATGGAAACACCATATATTTT.